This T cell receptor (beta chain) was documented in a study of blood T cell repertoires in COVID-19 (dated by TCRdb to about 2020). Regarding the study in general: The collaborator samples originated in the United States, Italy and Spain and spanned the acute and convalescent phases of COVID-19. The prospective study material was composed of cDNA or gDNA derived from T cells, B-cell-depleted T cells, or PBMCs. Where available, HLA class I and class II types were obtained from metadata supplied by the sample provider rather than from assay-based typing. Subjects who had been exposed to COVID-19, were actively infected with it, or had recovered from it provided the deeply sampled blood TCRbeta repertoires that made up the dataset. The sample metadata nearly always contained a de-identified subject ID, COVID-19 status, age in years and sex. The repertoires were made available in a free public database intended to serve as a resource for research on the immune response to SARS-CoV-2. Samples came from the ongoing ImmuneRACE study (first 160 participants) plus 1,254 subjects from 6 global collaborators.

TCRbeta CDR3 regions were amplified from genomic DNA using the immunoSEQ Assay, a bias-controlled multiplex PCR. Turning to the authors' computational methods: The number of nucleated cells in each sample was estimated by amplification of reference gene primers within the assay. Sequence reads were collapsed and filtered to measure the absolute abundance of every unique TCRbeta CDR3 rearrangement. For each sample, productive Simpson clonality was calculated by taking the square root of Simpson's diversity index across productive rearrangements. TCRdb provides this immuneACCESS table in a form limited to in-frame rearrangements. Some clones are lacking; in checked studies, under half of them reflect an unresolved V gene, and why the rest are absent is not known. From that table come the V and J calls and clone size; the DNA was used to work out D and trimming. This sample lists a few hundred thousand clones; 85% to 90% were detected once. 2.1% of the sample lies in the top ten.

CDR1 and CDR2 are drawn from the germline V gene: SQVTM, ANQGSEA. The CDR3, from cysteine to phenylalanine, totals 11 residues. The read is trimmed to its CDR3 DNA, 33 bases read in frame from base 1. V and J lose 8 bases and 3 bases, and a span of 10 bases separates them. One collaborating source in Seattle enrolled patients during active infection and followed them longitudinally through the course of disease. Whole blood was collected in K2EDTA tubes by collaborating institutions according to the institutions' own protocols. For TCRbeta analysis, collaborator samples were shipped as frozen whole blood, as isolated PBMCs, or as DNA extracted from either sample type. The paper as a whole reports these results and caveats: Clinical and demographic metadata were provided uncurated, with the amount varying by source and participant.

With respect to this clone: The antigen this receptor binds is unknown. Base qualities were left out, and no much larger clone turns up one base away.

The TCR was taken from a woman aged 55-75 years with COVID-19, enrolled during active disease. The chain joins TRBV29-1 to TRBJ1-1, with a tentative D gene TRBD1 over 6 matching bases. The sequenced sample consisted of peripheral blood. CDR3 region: CSTGPDTEAFF. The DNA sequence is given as TGCAGCACAGGGCCCGACACTGAAGCTTTCTTT.